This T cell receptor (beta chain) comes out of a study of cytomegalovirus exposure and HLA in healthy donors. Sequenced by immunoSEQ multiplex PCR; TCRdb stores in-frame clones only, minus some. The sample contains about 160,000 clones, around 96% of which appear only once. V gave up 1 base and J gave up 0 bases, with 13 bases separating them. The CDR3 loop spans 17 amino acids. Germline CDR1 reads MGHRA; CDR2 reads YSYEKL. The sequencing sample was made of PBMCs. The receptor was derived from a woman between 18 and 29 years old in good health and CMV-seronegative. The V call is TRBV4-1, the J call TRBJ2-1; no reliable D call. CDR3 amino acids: CASSQVGGSSSYNEQFF. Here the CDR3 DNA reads TGCGCCAGCAGCCAAGTTGGCGGCTCGAGCTCCTACAATGAGCAGTTCTTC.